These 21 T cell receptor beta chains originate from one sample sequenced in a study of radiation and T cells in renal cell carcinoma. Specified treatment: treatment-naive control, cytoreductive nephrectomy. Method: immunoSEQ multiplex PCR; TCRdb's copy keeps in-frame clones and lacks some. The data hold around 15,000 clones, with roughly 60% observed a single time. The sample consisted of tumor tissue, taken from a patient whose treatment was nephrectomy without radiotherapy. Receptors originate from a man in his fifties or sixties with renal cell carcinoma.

The CDR3 reads CASSRRGSYEQYF. The CDR3 region has the DNA TGTGCCAGTAGCCGGAGGGGCTCCTACGAGCAGTACTTC. The chain joins TRBV19 to TRBJ2-7; a weak D match, TRBD2 (6 bases). This CDR3 spans 13 amino acids. Germline-derived CDR1 and CDR2 are LNHDA and SQIVND (reference sequence). The germline V and J ends were trimmed by 6 bases and 0 bases, with 9 bases remaining between them.

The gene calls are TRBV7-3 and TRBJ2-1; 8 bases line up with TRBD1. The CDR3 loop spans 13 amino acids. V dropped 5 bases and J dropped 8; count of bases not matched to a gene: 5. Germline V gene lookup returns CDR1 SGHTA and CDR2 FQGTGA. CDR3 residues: CASSRTGNHEQFF. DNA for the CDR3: TGTGCCAGCAGCCGGACAGGGAACCATGAGCAGTTCTTC.

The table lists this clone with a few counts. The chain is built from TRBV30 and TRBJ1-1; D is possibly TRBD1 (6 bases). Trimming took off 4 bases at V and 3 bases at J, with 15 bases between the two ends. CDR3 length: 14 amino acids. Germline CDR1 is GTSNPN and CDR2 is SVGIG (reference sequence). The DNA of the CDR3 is TGTGCCTGGAACAGGAGGTCAGGGGACACTGAAGCTTTCTTT. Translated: CAWNRRSGDTEAFF.

DNA of the CDR3: TGTGCCAGCAGTGACTCGAATATGGACACTGAAGCTTTCTTT. It encodes CASSDSNMDTEAFF. The chain joins TRBV6-4 to TRBJ1-1; D unclear. The CDR3 runs to 14 residues. The V end lost 0 bases, the J end lost 3 bases, and 8 bases lay between the germline ends. The germline V gene has CDR1 MRHNA and CDR2 SNTAGT.

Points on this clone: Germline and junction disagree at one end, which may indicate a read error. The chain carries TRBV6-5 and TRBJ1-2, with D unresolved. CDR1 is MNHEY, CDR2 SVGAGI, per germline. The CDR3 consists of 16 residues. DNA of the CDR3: TGTGCCAGCAGCTACTGGACGAAAGCCCTTAACTATGGCTACACCTTC. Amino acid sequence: CASSYWTKALNYGYTF.

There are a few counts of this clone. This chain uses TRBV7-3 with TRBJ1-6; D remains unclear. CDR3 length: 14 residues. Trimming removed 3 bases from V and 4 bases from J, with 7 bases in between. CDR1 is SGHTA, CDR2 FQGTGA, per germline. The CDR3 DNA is TGTGCCAGCAGCTTGGACGGATATAATTCACCCCTCCACTTT. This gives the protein CASSLDGYNSPLHF. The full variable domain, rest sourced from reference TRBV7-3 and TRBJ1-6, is GAGVSQTPSNKVTEKGKYVELRCDPISGHTALYWYRQSLGQGPEFLIYFQGTGAADDSGLPNDRFFAVRPEGSVSTLKIQRTERGDSAVYLCASSLDGYNSPLHFGNGTRLTVT.

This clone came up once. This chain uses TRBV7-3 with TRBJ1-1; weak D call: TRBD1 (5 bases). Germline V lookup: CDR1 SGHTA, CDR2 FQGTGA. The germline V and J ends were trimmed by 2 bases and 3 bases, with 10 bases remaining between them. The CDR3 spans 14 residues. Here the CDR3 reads CASSLEGDHTEAFF. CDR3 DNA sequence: TGTGCCAGCAGCTTAGAAGGGGATCACACTGAAGCTTTCTTT. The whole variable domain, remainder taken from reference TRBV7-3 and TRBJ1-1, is GAGVSQTPSNKVTEKGKYVELRCDPISGHTALYWYRQSLGQGPEFLIYFQGTGAADDSGLPNDRFFAVRPEGSVSTLKIQRTERGDSAVYLCASSLEGDHTEAFFGQGTRLTVV.

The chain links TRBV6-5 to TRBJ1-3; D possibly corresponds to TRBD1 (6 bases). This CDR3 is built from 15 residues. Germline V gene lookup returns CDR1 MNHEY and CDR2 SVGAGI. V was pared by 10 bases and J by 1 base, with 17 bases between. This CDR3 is CATIGQPTSGNTIYF. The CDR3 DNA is TGTGCCACCATCGGACAGCCAACGTCTGGAAACACCATATATTTT.

CDR3 amino acids: CASSGAGGPNYGYTF. The CDR3, as DNA: TGTGCCAGCAGCGGGGCAGGGGGCCCAAACTATGGCTACACCTTC. The chain recombines TRBV9 with TRBJ1-2; 8 bases line up with TRBD1. The V segment lost 3 bases and the J segment 2 bases; nucleotides outside the gene matches: 6. Per the germline V gene, CDR1 is SGDLS and CDR2 is YYNGEE. This CDR3 is 15 amino acids long.

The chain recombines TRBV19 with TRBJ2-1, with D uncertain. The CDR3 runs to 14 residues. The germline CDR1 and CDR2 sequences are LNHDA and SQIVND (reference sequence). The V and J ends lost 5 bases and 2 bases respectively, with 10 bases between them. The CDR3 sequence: CASSQSYTYNEQFF. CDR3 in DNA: TGTGCCAGTAGTCAGTCATATACCTACAATGAGCAGTTCTTC.

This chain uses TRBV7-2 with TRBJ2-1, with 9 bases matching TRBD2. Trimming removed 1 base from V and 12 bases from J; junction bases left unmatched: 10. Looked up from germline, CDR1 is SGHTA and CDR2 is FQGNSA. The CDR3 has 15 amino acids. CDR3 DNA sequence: TGTGCCAGCAGCTTAGGGCAGCGGGGGGCCGAGGGGCAGTTCTTC. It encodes CASSLGQRGAEGQFF.

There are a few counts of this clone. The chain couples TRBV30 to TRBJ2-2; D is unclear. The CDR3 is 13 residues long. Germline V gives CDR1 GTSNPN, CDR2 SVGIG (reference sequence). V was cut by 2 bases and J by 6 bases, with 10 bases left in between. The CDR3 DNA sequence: TGTGCCTGGAGTAATAGGGTGGCCGGGGAGCTGTTTTTT. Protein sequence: CAWSNRVAGELFF.

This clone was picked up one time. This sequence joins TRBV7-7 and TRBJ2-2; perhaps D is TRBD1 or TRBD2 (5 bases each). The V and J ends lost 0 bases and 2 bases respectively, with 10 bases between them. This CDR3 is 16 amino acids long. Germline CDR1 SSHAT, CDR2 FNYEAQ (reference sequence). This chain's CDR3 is CASSLAIGANTGELFF. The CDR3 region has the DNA TGTGCCAGCAGCTTAGCGATCGGGGCTAACACCGGGGAGCTGTTTTTT.

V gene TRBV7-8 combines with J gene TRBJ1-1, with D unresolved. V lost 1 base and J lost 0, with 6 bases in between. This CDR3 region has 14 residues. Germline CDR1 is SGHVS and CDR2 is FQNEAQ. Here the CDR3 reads CASSLVAVNTEAFF. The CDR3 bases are TGTGCCAGCAGCTTAGTTGCGGTGAACACTGAAGCTTTCTTT. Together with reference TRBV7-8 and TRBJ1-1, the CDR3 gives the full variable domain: GAGVSQSPRYKVAKRGQDVALRCDPISGHVSLFWYQQALGQGPEFLTYFQNEAQLDKSGLPSDRFFAERPEGSVSTLKIQRTQQEDSAVYLCASSLVAVNTEAFFGQGTRLTVV.

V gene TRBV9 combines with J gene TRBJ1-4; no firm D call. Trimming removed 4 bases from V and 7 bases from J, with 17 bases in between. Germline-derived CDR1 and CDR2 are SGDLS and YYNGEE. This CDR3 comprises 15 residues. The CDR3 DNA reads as TGTGCCAGCAGCCCCTCAACCTTGACTGGTGAAAAACTGTTTTTT. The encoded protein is CASSPSTLTGEKLFF.

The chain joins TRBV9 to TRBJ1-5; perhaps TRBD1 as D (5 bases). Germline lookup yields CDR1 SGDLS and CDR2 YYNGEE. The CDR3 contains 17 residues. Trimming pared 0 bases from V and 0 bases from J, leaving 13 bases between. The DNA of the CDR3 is TGTGCCAGCAGCGTAGTAGACAGTAAGTATAGCAATCAGCCCCAGCATTTT. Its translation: CASSVVDSKYSNQPQHF.

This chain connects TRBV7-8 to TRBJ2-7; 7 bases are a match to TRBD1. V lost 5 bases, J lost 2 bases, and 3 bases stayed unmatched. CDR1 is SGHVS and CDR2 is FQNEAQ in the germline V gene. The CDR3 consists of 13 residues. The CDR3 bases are TGTGCCAGCAGCCAGGGACAGCCCTACGAGCAGTACTTC. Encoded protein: CASSQGQPYEQYF. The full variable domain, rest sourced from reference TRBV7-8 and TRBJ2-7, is GAGVSQSPRYKVAKRGQDVALRCDPISGHVSLFWYQQALGQGPEFLTYFQNEAQLDKSGLPSDRFFAERPEGSVSTLKIQRTQQEDSAVYLCASSQGQPYEQYFGPGTRLTVT.

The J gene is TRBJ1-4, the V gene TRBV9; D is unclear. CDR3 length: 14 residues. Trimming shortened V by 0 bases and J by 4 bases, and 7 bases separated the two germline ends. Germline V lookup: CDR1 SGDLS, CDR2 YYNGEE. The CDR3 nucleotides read TGTGCCAGCAGCGTAGAGGGTTTTAATGAAAAACTGTTTTTT. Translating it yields CASSVEGFNEKLFF. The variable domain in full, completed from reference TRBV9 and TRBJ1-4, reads DSGVTQTPKHLITATGQRVTLRCSPRSGDLSVYWYQQSLDQGLQFLIQYYNGEERAKGNILERFSAQQFPDLHSELNLSSLELGDSALYFCASSVEGFNEKLFFGSGTQLSVL.

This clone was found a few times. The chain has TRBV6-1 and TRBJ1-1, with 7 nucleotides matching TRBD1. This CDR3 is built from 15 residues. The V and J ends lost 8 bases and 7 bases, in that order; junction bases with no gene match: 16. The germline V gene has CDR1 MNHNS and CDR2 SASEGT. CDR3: CASFRGDSGESEAFF. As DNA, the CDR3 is TGTGCCAGCTTTAGGGGGGACAGTGGGGAAAGTGAAGCTTTCTTT.

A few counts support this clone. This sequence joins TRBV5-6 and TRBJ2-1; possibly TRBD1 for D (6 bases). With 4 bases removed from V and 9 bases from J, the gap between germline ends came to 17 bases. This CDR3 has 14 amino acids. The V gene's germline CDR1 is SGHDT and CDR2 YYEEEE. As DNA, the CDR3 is TGTGCCAGCAGCCCCGGGACACAACGTGGTGAGCAGTTCTTC. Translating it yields CASSPGTQRGEQFF.

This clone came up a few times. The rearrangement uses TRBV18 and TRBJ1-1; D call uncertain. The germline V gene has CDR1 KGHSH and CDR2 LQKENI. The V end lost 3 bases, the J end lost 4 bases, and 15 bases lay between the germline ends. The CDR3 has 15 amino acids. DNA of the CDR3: TGTGCCAGCTCACCGAGAGCCCAACAGACCACTGAAGCTTTCTTT. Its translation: CASSPRAQQTTEAFF.